This T cell receptor (beta chain) stems from a study of shared clonotypes between healthy human individuals. The study's findings and limits: A generally larger estimated richness was seen in naive subsets than in memory subsets.

A deep-level run was used for the assay. Across several immunoSEQ plates, the genomic DNA of each subset was split evenly. Profiled with immunoSEQ multiplex PCR; TCRdb holds only in-frame clones, not every one. The sample holds roughly 1 million clones, approximately 76% seen once. Germline V lookup: CDR1 SGHRS, CDR2 YFSETQ. The length of the CDR3 is 16 residues. The ends were cut back, 4 bases at V and 8 bases at J, with 19 bases in the middle. A note on this clone: What it binds is not known.

The receptor comes from a man aged 18 to 29 in good health. Sample: memory CD4+ T cells sorted from blood. As to subset: CD45RA-negative fraction. This rearrangement joins TRBV5-1 to TRBJ1-6; weak D call: TRBD1 (5 bases). The CDR3 bases are TGCGCCAGCAGCACCGGGGCCGGTGGTGGTGATTCACCCCTCCACTTT. This sequence encodes CASSTGAGGGDSPLHF.